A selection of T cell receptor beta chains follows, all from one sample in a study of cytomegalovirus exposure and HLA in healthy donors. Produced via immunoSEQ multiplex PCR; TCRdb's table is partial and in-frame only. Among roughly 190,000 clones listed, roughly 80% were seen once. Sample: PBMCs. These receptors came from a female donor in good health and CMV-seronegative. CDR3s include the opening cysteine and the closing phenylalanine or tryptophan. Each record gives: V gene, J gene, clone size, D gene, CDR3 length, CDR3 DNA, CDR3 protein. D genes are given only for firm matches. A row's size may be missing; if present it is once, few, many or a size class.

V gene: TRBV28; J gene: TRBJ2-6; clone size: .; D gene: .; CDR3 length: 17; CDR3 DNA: TGTGCCAGCAGTTTTTGGGGGGATTCCTCTGGGGCCAACGTCCTGACTTTC; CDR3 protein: CASSFWGDSSGANVLTF
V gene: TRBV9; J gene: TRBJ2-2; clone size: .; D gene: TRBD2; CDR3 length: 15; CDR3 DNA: TGTGCCAGCAGCGTAGACGGGAGGAATCGGGGGGAGCTGTTTTTT; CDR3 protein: CASSVDGRNRGELFF
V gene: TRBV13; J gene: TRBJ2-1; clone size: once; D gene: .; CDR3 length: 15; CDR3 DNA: TGTGCCAGCAGTGGCCGGGGAAGCTCCTACAATGAGCAGTTCTTC; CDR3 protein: CASSGRGSSYNEQFF
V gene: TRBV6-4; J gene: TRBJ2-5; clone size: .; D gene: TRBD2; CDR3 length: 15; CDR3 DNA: TGTGCCAGCAGTGACAGACTAGCGGCACAAGAGACCCAGTACTTC; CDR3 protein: CASSDRLAAQETQYF
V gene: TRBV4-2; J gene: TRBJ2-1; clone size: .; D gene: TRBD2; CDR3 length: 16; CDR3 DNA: TGTGCCAGCAGCTACTCCCGATCTAGCGGGGGGGTGGAGCAGTTCTTC; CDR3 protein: CASSYSRSSGGVEQFF
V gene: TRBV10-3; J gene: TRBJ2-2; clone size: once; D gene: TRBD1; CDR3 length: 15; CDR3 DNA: TGTGCCATCAGCCTGACAGGGACCAACACCGGGGAGCTGTTTTTT; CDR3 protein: CAISLTGTNTGELFF
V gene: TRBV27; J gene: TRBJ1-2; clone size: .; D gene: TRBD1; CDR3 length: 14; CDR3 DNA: TGTGCCAGCAGGGAACCGGGACAGACCTATGGCTACACCTTC; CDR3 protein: CASREPGQTYGYTF
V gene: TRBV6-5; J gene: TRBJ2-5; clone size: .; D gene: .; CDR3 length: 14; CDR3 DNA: TGTGCCAGCAAGTGGGAGAGATACCAAGAGACCCAGTACTTC; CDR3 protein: CASKWERYQETQYF
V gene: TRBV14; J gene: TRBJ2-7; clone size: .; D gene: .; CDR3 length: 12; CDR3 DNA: TGTGCCAGCAGCCAATCTTACTACGAGCAGTACTTC; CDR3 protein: CASSQSYYEQYF
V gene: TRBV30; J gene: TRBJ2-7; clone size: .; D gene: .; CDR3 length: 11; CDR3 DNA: TGTGCCTGGAGTATCGCCTACGAGCAGTACTTC; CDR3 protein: CAWSIAYEQYF
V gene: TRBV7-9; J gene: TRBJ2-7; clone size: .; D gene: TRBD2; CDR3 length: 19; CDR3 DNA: TGTTCCAGCAGCCCACGGACTAGCGGGAAATACCTGGCGCCCCACGAGCAGTACTTC; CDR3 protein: CSSSPRTSGKYLAPHEQYF
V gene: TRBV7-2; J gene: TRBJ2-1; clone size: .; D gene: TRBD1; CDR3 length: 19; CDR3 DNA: TGTGCCAGCAGCTCGTACACCGGGACAGAACTCACGTGGGACAATGAGCAGTTCTTC; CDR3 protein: CASSSYTGTELTWDNEQFF
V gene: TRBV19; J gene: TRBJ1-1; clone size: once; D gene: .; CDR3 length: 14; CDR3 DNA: TGTGCCAGTAGTATAGAGGGCTCGAACACTGAAGCTTTCTTT; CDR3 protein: CASSIEGSNTEAFF
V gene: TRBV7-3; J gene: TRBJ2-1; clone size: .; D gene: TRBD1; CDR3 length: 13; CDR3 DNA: TGTGCCAGCAGCCCAACACAGGGGAATGAGCAGTTCTTC; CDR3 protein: CASSPTQGNEQFF
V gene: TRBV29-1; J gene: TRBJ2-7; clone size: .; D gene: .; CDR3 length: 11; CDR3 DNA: TGCAGCGTTGCGGTTGCTTACGAGCAGTACTTC; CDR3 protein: CSVAVAYEQYF
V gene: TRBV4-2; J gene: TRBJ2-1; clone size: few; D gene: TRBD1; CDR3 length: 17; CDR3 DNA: TGTGCCAGCAGCCAAGCCTACAGGGGCCGCTCCTACAATGAGCAGTTCTTC; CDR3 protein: CASSQAYRGRSYNEQFF
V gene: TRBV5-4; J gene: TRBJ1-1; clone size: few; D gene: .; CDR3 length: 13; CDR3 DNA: TGTGCCAGCAGCGAGCAGGTGAACACTGAAGCTTTCTTT; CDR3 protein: CASSEQVNTEAFF
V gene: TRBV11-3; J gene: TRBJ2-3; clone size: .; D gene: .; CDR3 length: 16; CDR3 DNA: TGTGCCAGCAGCTTAGTGGAGGGGGCGGAGGCAGATACGCAGTATTTT; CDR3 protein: CASSLVEGAEADTQYF
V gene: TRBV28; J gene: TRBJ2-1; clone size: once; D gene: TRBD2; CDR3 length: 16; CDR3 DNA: TGTGCCAGCAGTGCATTACTAGCGGGGGGGCGTAATGAGCAGTTCTTC; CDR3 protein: CASSALLAGGRNEQFF
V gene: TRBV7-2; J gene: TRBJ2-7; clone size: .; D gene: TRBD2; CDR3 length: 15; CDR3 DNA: TGTGCCAGCAGCCCCGGACTAGCGGGAGTGGGAGAGCAGTACTTC; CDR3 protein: CASSPGLAGVGEQYF
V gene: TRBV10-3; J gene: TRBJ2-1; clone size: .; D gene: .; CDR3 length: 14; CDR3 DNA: TGTGCCATCAGTGGTAGGAGCTCCTACAATGAGCAGTTCTTC; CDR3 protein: CAISGRSSYNEQFF
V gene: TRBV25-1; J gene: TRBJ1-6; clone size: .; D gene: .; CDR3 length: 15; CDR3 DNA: TGTGCCAGCAGCCAAACGGGGGGCAGCAATTCACCCCTCCACTTT; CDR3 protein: CASSQTGGSNSPLHF